These T cell receptor beta chains were read from a single sample in a study of CD8+ T cells in alopecia areata. Method: immunoSEQ multiplex PCR; TCRdb's copy keeps in-frame clones and lacks some. In the table there are about 34,000 clones, approximately 60% of which are singletons. The sequenced sample consisted of NKG2D-high CD8+ T cells sorted from blood. Every receptor here comes from a human donor with alopecia areata. Both conserved end residues are part of each CDR3. Each record gives: CDR3 protein, CDR3 DNA, J gene, clone size, D gene, V gene. The D gene is left open where the match is weak. Clone size, where shown, is once, few, many, or a class for clones that have expanded.

CDR3aa: CASSPNLANYGYTF
CDR3nt: TGCGCCAGCAGCCCTAATTTAGCTAACTATGGCTACACCTTC
j_gene: TRBJ1-2
abundance: .
d_gene: .
v_gene: TRBV4-3

CDR3aa: CASSYAVRVQETQYF
CDR3nt: TGTGCCAGCAGTTACGCCGTCAGGGTCCAAGAGACCCAGTACTTC
j_gene: TRBJ2-5
abundance: .
d_gene: .
v_gene: TRBV6-6

CDR3aa: CASSLDRAVYNEQFF
CDR3nt: TGCGCCAGCAGCCTGGACAGGGCCGTTTACAATGAGCAGTTCTTC
j_gene: TRBJ2-1
abundance: .
d_gene: TRBD1
v_gene: TRBV4-3

CDR3aa: CASSDDRVSPYEQYF
CDR3nt: TGTGCCAGCAGCGACGACAGGGTGTCCCCCTACGAGCAGTACTTC
j_gene: TRBJ2-7
abundance: .
d_gene: TRBD1
v_gene: TRBV5-6

CDR3aa: CSVETDTPYEQYF
CDR3nt: TGCAGCGTTGAGACAGATACCCCCTACGAGCAGTACTTC
j_gene: TRBJ2-7
abundance: few
d_gene: .
v_gene: TRBV29-1

CDR3aa: CASSVARQGEGSNSPLHF
CDR3nt: TGTGCCAGCAGCGTAGCCCGACAGGGGGAAGGCAGTAATTCACCCCTCCACTTT
j_gene: TRBJ1-6
abundance: .
d_gene: TRBD1
v_gene: TRBV9

CDR3aa: CASSILLAGASDTQYF
CDR3nt: TGTGCCAGTAGTATACTCCTAGCGGGAGCGTCAGATACGCAGTATTTT
j_gene: TRBJ2-3
abundance: .
d_gene: TRBD2
v_gene: TRBV19

CDR3aa: CASSFMGGHNYGYTF
CDR3nt: TGTGCCAGCAGTTTTATGGGGGGGCATAACTATGGCTACACCTTC
j_gene: TRBJ1-2
abundance: .
d_gene: .
v_gene: TRBV27

CDR3aa: CASSPERLAGSYEQYF
CDR3nt: TGTGCCAGCAGCCCCGAAAGACTAGCGGGAAGCTACGAGCAGTACTTC
j_gene: TRBJ2-7
abundance: .
d_gene: TRBD2
v_gene: TRBV13

CDR3aa: CASSNRHSNEQYF
CDR3nt: TGTGCCAGCAGCAATCGGCACTCTAACGAGCAGTACTTC
j_gene: TRBJ2-7
abundance: few
d_gene: .
v_gene: TRBV13

CDR3aa: CASSYVRGFSGNTIYF
CDR3nt: TGTGCCAGCAGTTACGTCAGGGGTTTCTCTGGAAACACCATATATTTT
j_gene: TRBJ1-3
abundance: few
d_gene: .
v_gene: TRBV6-6

CDR3aa: CASRPTSGRYNEQFF
CDR3nt: TGTGCCAGCAGGCCCACTAGCGGGAGGTACAATGAGCAGTTCTTC
j_gene: TRBJ2-1
abundance: once
d_gene: TRBD2
v_gene: TRBV6-5

CDR3aa: CASKTGKTEAFF
CDR3nt: TGTGCCAGCAAGACAGGGAAAACTGAAGCTTTCTTT
j_gene: TRBJ1-1
abundance: .
d_gene: TRBD1
v_gene: TRBV6-5

CDR3aa: CASSYKAGPYNEQFF
CDR3nt: TGTGCCAGCAGTTACAAAGCGGGACCCTACAATGAGCAGTTCTTC
j_gene: TRBJ2-1
abundance: few
d_gene: TRBD2
v_gene: TRBV6-6

CDR3aa: CASSFPDRVNSEQYF
CDR3nt: TGTGCCAGCAGTTTTCCGGACAGGGTAAATTCCGAGCAGTACTTC
j_gene: TRBJ2-7
abundance: .
d_gene: TRBD1
v_gene: TRBV28

CDR3aa: CASSQEGYSNQPQHF
CDR3nt: TGCGCCAGCAGCCAAGAGGGGTATAGCAATCAGCCCCAGCATTTT
j_gene: TRBJ1-5
abundance: .
d_gene: .
v_gene: TRBV4-1

CDR3aa: CASSVGWGHATEAFF
CDR3nt: TGTGCCAGCAGCGTAGGATGGGGGCATGCCACTGAAGCTTTCTTT
j_gene: TRBJ1-1
abundance: .
d_gene: .
v_gene: TRBV9

CDR3aa: CASSFSTDTQYF
CDR3nt: TGTGCCAGCAGCTTCAGCACAGATACGCAGTATTTT
j_gene: TRBJ2-3
abundance: .
d_gene: .
v_gene: TRBV5-4

CDR3aa: CASSTGPLAHFQETQYF
CDR3nt: TGTGCCAGCAGCACCGGGCCCCTCGCTCATTTCCAAGAGACCCAGTACTTC
j_gene: TRBJ2-5
abundance: few
d_gene: .
v_gene: TRBV5-6

CDR3aa: CASRNLDKSYEQYF
CDR3nt: TGTGCCAGCAGAAATTTGGACAAAAGCTACGAGCAGTACTTC
j_gene: TRBJ2-7
abundance: .
d_gene: .
v_gene: TRBV2

CDR3aa: CASSSGQLYNEQFF
CDR3nt: TGTGCCAGCAGTTCGGGACAGCTGTACAATGAGCAGTTCTTC
j_gene: TRBJ2-1
abundance: .
d_gene: TRBD1
v_gene: TRBV28

CDR3aa: CASSLLPGVNTEAFF
CDR3nt: TGCGCCAGCAGCCTCTTACCCGGGGTTAACACTGAAGCTTTCTTT
j_gene: TRBJ1-1
abundance: .
d_gene: .
v_gene: TRBV4-3

CDR3aa: CASSPGTGGWNTGELFF
CDR3nt: TGTGCCAGCAGCCCCGGGACAGGGGGCTGGAACACCGGGGAGCTGTTTTTT
j_gene: TRBJ2-2
abundance: .
d_gene: TRBD1
v_gene: TRBV2

CDR3aa: CASSLAQGKITEAFF
CDR3nt: TGTGCCAGCAGCTTAGCGCAGGGGAAAATCACTGAAGCTTTCTTT
j_gene: TRBJ1-1
abundance: .
d_gene: .
v_gene: TRBV7-9

CDR3aa: CASSVGSYNEQFF
CDR3nt: TGTGCCAGCAGCGTAGGCTCCTACAATGAGCAGTTCTTC
j_gene: TRBJ2-1
abundance: .
d_gene: .
v_gene: TRBV2

CDR3aa: CASSLADGYEQYF
CDR3nt: TGCGCCAGCAGCTTGGCAGATGGCTACGAGCAGTACTTC
j_gene: TRBJ2-7
abundance: once
d_gene: .
v_gene: TRBV5-1

CDR3aa: CASSSGDGGANVLTF
CDR3nt: TGTGCCAGCAGCTCGGGGGACGGTGGGGCCAACGTCCTGACTTTC
j_gene: TRBJ2-6
abundance: few
d_gene: .
v_gene: TRBV5-4

CDR3aa: CASSIGLGPYEQYF
CDR3nt: TGTGCCAGTAGTATAGGACTAGGTCCCTACGAGCAGTACTTC
j_gene: TRBJ2-7
abundance: few
d_gene: .
v_gene: TRBV19

CDR3aa: CASSRKGGGGDTGELFF
CDR3nt: TGTGCCAGCAGCCGCAAGGGGGGAGGTGGGGACACCGGGGAGCTGTTTTTT
j_gene: TRBJ2-2
abundance: .
d_gene: .
v_gene: TRBV11-2